Listed below are T cell receptor beta chains from one sample, sequenced in a study of blood T cells in healthy people across ages. One entry per CDR3 protein, called by TCRdb with MiXCR from the 5' RACE reads. The repertoire holds around 690,000 distinct CDR3 sequences, with under 70% as singletons. Sequenced: blood. These receptors all come from a man in his sixties in good health. Both conserved end residues are part of each CDR3. The D gene is left open where the match is weak. Clone size is not always given. Where it is, it says once, few, many or a class for expanded clones.

CDR3,DNA,size,D,V,J
CSVGSGNRGYTF,TGCAGCGTTGGGTCGGGGAATAGGGGCTACACCTTC,-,-,TRBV29-1,TRBJ1-2
CATSSTSGGVASTDTQYF,TGTGCCACCAGCAGTACTAGCGGGGGGGTCGCTAGCACAGATACGCAGTATTTT,few,TRBD2,TRBV15,TRBJ2-3
CASSPIIPSTDTQYF,TGTGCCAGCAGCCCTATAATCCCAAGCACAGATACGCAGTATTTT,-,-,TRBV7-6,TRBJ2-3
CASSPGLVSPEQFF,TGTGCCAGCAGCCCAGGACTAGTCAGCCCTGAGCAGTTCTTC,once,TRBD2,TRBV11-2,TRBJ2-1
CASSPSGQGGLETQYF,TGTGCCAGCTCACCCTCAGGACAGGGAGGGTTGGAGACCCAGTACTTC,-,-,TRBV18,TRBJ2-5
CASSFSSSYNEQFF,TGTGCCAGCAGTTTTTCCAGCTCCTACAATGAGCAGTTCTTC,few,-,TRBV7-9,TRBJ2-1
CASSLNVRGETQYF,TGTGCCAGCAGCTTAAACGTCAGGGGGGAGACCCAGTACTTC,many,TRBD1,TRBV11-2,TRBJ2-5
CASSLDGGLAGGTDTQYF,TGCGCCAGCAGCTTGGATGGAGGACTAGCGGGAGGCACAGATACGCAGTATTTT,-,TRBD2,TRBV5-1,TRBJ2-3
CASSQDQLSGAETQYF,TGTGCCAGCAGCCAAGATCAATTGTCGGGCGCGGAGACCCAGTACTTC,-,-,TRBV4-2,TRBJ2-5
CASSSRALSTDTQYF,TGTGCCAGCAGCTCCAGGGCCCTTAGCACAGATACGCAGTATTTT,few,-,TRBV7-9,TRBJ2-3
CASSATSGANVLTF,TGTGCCAGCAGCGCCACCTCTGGGGCCAACGTCCTGACTTTC,many,-,TRBV5-6,TRBJ2-6
CASGGTSEYNEQFF,TGTGCCAGCGGGGGGACTAGCGAATACAATGAGCAGTTCTTC,-,TRBD2,TRBV6-5,TRBJ2-1
CASSFVDSEKLFF,TGTGCCAGCAGTTTTGTGGACAGCGAAAAACTGTTTTTT,-,-,TRBV28,TRBJ1-4
CASSDGQRSVWFF,TGTGCCAGCAGTGATGGGCAGAGGTCGGTATGGTTCTTC,-,-,TRBV6-5,TRBJ2-1
CSARQGRDQPQHF,TGCAGTGCGAGACAGGGGCGGGATCAGCCCCAGCATTTT,-,TRBD1,TRBV20-1,TRBJ1-5
CASSPPSRNTDTQYF,TGTGCCAGCAGCCCTCCTAGCCGTAACACAGATACGCAGTATTTT,once,-,TRBV3-1,TRBJ2-3
CASSTDRGSDNEQFF,TGCGCCAGCAGCACAGACAGGGGCTCCGACAATGAGCAGTTCTTC,-,TRBD1,TRBV5-1,TRBJ2-1
CASSLLGLVADTQYF,TGCGCCAGCAGCTTGTTAGGACTAGTTGCAGATACGCAGTATTTT,-,TRBD2,TRBV5-1,TRBJ2-3
CASRRTGEGDTQYF,TGTGCCAGCAGGAGGACAGGGGAAGGAGATACGCAGTATTTT,once,TRBD1,TRBV6-6,TRBJ2-3
CSARDGRVAGNEQFF,TGCAGTGCTAGAGACGGCCGGGTAGCGGGTAATGAGCAGTTCTTC,-,TRBD2,TRBV20-1,TRBJ2-1
CASSPSGTEKETQYF,TGTGCCAGCAGTCCCTCCGGGACAGAAAAAGAGACCCAGTACTTC,many,TRBD1,TRBV12-3/TRBV12-4,TRBJ2-5
CASGLGQGAPDTQYF,TGTGCTAGTGGTTTGGGACAGGGGGCACCAGATACGCAGTATTTT,-,TRBD1,TRBV12-5,TRBJ2-3
CASRQSGANVLTF,TGTGCCAGCAGGCAGTCTGGGGCCAACGTCCTGACTTTC,-,-,TRBV25-1,TRBJ2-6
CASGLSLHYEQYF,TGTGCTAGTGGTTTGTCCCTCCACTACGAGCAGTACTTC,-,-,TRBV12-5,TRBJ2-7
CASSQDGTKAFF,TGTGCCAGCAGCCAAGATGGGACCAAAGCTTTCTTT,-,-,TRBV3-1,TRBJ1-1
CAITLDRSYGYTF,TGTGCCATCACTTTGGACAGGAGCTATGGCTACACCTTC,-,TRBD1,TRBV10-3,TRBJ1-2
CASSESFFLVESYNEQFF,TGTGCCAGCAGTGAATCGTTTTTCCTAGTCGAGTCCTACAATGAGCAGTTCTTC,-,-,TRBV2,TRBJ2-1
CASGVGDGYTF,TGTGCCAGCGGAGTGGGGGATGGCTACACCTTC,once,-,TRBV28,TRBJ1-2
CSARVGQGQGFTDAQYF,TGCAGTGCTAGAGTCGGTCAGGGACAGGGGTTTACAGATGCGCAGTATTTT,-,TRBD1,TRBV20-1,TRBJ2-3
CASSFTIQETQYF,TGTGCCAGCAGCTTCACGATTCAAGAGACCCAGTACTTC,once,-,TRBV7-2,TRBJ2-5
CASSTYQGRADTQYF,TGTGCCAGCTCAACCTATCAGGGGCGGGCAGACACGCAGTATTTT,-,-,TRBV18,TRBJ2-3
CSASPSGGGTETQYF,TGCAGTGCTAGTCCTAGCGGGGGGGGGACGGAGACCCAGTACTTC,-,TRBD2,TRBV20-1,TRBJ2-5
CASSKWDRGKNNSPLHF,TGTGCCAGCAGCAAATGGGACAGGGGAAAGAATAATTCACCCCTCCACTTT,-,-,TRBV21-1,TRBJ1-6
CASSHLGNNGYTF,TGTGCCAGCAGCCACTTGGGGAATAATGGCTACACCTTC,-,-,TRBV3-1,TRBJ1-2
CAISESGGRNTGELFF,TGTGCCATCAGTGAGTCCGGGGGACGGAACACCGGGGAGCTGTTTTTT,-,-,TRBV10-3,TRBJ2-2
CASSLYESETQYF,TGTGCCAGCAGTTTATATGAGAGTGAGACCCAGTACTTC,-,-,TRBV27,TRBJ2-5
CASSEGGKTEAFF,TGTGCCAGCAGTGAAGGGGGCAAGACTGAAGCTTTCTTT,few,-,TRBV25-1,TRBJ1-1
CASSPDGQGRYGYTF,TGTGCCAGCTCTCCCGACGGACAGGGAAGATATGGCTACACCTTC,few,TRBD1,TRBV18,TRBJ1-2
CASRIGTSGGFQETQYF,TGTGCCAGCAGGATAGGGACTAGCGGGGGCTTCCAAGAGACCCAGTACTTC,once,TRBD2,TRBV2,TRBJ2-5
CASSPPGTGGAYGYTF,TGTGCCAGCAGTCCCCCAGGGACAGGGGGCGCCTATGGCTACACCTTC,few,TRBD1,TRBV28,TRBJ1-2
CASRYGTYEQYF,TGTGCCAGCAGGTACGGGACCTACGAGCAGTACTTC,-,-,TRBV2,TRBJ2-7
CASNLNRMSGGYTF,TGTGCCAGCAATTTAAACCGGATGTCTGGTGGCTACACCTTC,-,-,TRBV6-1,TRBJ1-2
CASSLGYGSPLHF,TGCGCCAGCAGCTTGGGGTACGGTTCACCCCTCCACTTT,many,-,TRBV5-1,TRBJ1-6
CASRGGAAGELFF,TGTGCCAGCCGCGGGGGGGCCGCCGGGGAGCTGTTTTTT,-,TRBD2,TRBV12-3/TRBV12-4,TRBJ2-2
CASSLRDRGVREQFF,TGTGCCAGCAGCTTAAGGGACAGGGGGGTCCGTGAGCAGTTCTTC,few,TRBD1,TRBV7-2,TRBJ2-1
CASSRTRDEQFF,TGTGCCAGCAGCCGGACGCGCGATGAGCAGTTCTTC,-,-,TRBV7-8,TRBJ2-1